This T cell receptor beta chain was captured by sequencing in a study of tissue T cells after allogeneic stem cell transplantation. On this clone: The antigen is unknown. All gene names here are mouse names.

Only in-frame clones appear in the TCRdb table, and some are missing; sequencing was by immunoSEQ multiplex PCR. The sample contains 45,000 to 50,000 clones, around 67% of which appear only once. General observations from the study: Some tissue clones might be persisting host cells; their alloreactivity or antigen specificity was not determined.

Source material: sorted cells pooled from one or two spleens. The source is a pool of C57BL/6 mice in good health.

Partial CDR3 DNA: TGTGCCTGGAGTCCACAGTCTAGTGCAGAAACGCTGTAT. Amino acid sequence: CAWSPQSSAETLY. The full CDR3 is CAWSPQSSAETLYF. This chain joins TRBV31 and TRBJ2-3; D call uncertain. The read finishes 1 residue shy of the CDR3 end, and the germline J gene is used to complete it. This CDR3 has 14 amino acids. Germline-derived CDR1 and CDR2 are GKSSPN and SITVG. Between the trimmed V and J ends, which lost 1 base and 0 bases, there was a span of 8 bases.